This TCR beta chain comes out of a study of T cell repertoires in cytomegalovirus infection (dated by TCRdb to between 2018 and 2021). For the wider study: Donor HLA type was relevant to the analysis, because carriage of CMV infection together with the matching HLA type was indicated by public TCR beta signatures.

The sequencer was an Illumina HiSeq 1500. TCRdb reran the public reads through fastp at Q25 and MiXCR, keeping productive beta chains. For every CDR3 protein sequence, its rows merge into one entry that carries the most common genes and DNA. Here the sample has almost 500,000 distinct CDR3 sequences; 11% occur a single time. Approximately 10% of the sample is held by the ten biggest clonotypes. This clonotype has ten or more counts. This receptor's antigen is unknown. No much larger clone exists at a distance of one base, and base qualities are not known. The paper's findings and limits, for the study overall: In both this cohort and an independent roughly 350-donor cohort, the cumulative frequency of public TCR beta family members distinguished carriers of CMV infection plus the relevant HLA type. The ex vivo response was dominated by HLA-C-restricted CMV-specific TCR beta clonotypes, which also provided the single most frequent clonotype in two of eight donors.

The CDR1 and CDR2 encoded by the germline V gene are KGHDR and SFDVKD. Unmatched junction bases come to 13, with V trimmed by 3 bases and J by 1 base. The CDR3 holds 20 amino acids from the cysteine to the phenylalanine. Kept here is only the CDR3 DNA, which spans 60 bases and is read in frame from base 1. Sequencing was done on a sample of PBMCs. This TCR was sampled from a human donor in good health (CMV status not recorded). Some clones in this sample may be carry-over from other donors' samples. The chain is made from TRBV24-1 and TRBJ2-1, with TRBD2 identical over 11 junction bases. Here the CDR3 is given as CATSDTSGTSGAPSYNEQFF. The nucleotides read TGTGCCACCAGTGATACATCCGGGACTAGCGGTGCCCCGTCCTACAATGAGCAGTTCTTC.